This TCR beta chain was sequenced during a study of blood T cell repertoires in COVID-19. Study overall: There were acute and convalescent COVID-19 samples, and they came from the United States, Italy and Spain.

In this sample, this clone turned up once. The repertoire was sequenced with immunoSEQ multiplex PCR; TCRdb's copy has only in-frame clones and lacks some. The table lists around 200,000 clones, roughly 87% of them singletons, with roughly 2% in the top ten. The origin of this receptor is a middle-aged man with active or convalescent COVID-19. Sequencing input: peripheral blood.

The CDR3 DNA sequence: TGTGCCAGCAGCTTAGGAGGTTGGGACAGGAAGTACACCTTC. Encoded protein: CASSLGGWDRKYTF. The gene calls are TRBV7-2 and TRBJ1-2; 8 positions match TRBD1. The CDR3 extends over 14 amino acids. Germline CDR1 SGHTA, CDR2 FQGNSA. Trimming at V came to 1 base and at J to 11 bases, leaving 9 bases not matched to a gene. The full variable domain, completed using reference TRBV7-2 and TRBJ1-2, is GAGVSQSPSNKVTEKGKDVELRCDPISGHTALYWYRQSLGQGLEFLIYFQGNSAPDKSGLPSDRFSAERTGGSVSTLTIQRTQQEDSAVYLCASSLGGWDRKYTFGSGTRLTVV.